This T cell receptor beta chain was recovered during a study of blood T cell repertoires in COVID-19. Study at large: Researchers got acute and convalescent COVID-19 samples from the United States, Italy and Spain.

The trim removed 1 base at V and 5 bases at J, leaving 3 bases unmatched. CDR1 and CDR2 from the germline V gene are SQVTM and ANQGSEA. There are 13 residues in the CDR3. Authors' analysis steps: Amplification with reference gene primers provided the estimates of nucleated cell counts. Profiled with immunoSEQ multiplex PCR; TCRdb holds only in-frame clones, not every one. V, J and clone size are taken as reported in that table, and D and trimming were inferred from the DNA itself. This table has around 99,000 clones, nearly 85% appearing once. Sequenced input: peripheral blood. The V and J genes are TRBV29-1 and TRBJ2-7, with 9 bases fitting TRBD1. The clonotype was recovered from a woman in her forties or fifties with acute or convalescent COVID-19. In DNA form, the CDR3 reads TGCAGCGTTGAAGCGGACAGGGGCAACGAGCAGTACTTC. Translating gives CSVEADRGNEQYF.